This T cell receptor (beta chain) was observed in a study of T cell repertoires in cytomegalovirus infection. Study-wide context: Public TCR beta signatures were indicative of both CMV infection and a matching HLA type.

Trimming cost V 9 bases and J 4 bases, with 14 bases left between them. Germline CDR1 reads KGHDR; CDR2 reads SFDVKD. This CDR3 has 13 amino acids. A remark on this clonotype: Its antigen is still unknown.

TCRdb fed the reads into MiXCR, producing one record per CDR3 protein. The table has about 97,000 distinct CDR3 sequences, about 15% seen once. General study results and limits: HLA-C-restricted CMV clonotypes gave the most frequent clonotype in two of eight donors. Using cumulative public TCR beta family frequency, the authors identified those who carried CMV together with the relevant HLA.

The chain joins TRBV24-1 to TRBJ1-2; possibly TRBD1 for D (6 bases). The sequenced sample consisted of PBMCs. This clonotype was obtained from a human donor in good health (CMV status not recorded). Some clones in this sample may be carry-over from other donors' samples. For the CDR3, the DNA is TGTGCCACCTGGACAGCCCTGTCCTATGGCTACACCTTC. Amino acid sequence: CATWTALSYGYTF.